What follows is one T cell receptor beta chain and its context. TCRdb keeps only in-frame clones here, not all; method: immunoSEQ multiplex PCR. The sample yields 90,000 or so clones, 95% seen once. Losses at the gene ends were 4 bases for V and 1 base for J; bases not matched to a gene: 9. CDR1 is SGHRS and CDR2 is YFSETQ in the germline V gene. The CDR3 runs to 16 residues. This specimen belongs to a study of technical replicates of blood from a few donors. The source of this sequence is a human donor in good health. V gene TRBV5-1 combines with J gene TRBJ2-7; 9 bases map to TRBD1. Sequences were obtained from T cells isolated from PBMCs. The CDR3 spells CASSPLAGQGSYEQYF. Here the CDR3 DNA reads TGCGCCAGCAGCCCGCTGGCGGGACAGGGATCCTACGAGCAGTACTTC.